One and the same sample provided the 3 T cell receptor beta chains below, sequenced in a study of T cells in Graves' hyperthyroidism and ophthalmopathy. TCR beta CDR3 sequences were amplified from RNA transcripts. HTBI primers were employed in a first-round RT-PCR of the TCR CDR3. MiXCR was run by TCRdb on the multiplex PCR reads, yielding one entry per CDR3 protein. Among 490,000 or so distinct CDR3 sequences, over 35% were seen once, and the ten largest hold around 47%. The sequencing input was peripheral blood or thyroid tissue (not recorded which). These receptors originate from an adult woman with Graves' disease, either hyperthyroidism or ophthalmopathy (not recorded which).

Many counts were recorded for this clonotype. This chain links TRBV9 with TRBJ2-5; maybe TRBD2 (5 bases). V was clipped by 3 bases and J by 5 bases, with 20 bases between them. Germline V gene lookup returns CDR1 SGDLS and CDR2 YYNGEE. The CDR3 length is 16 residues. CDR3 region: CASSARPAGNGETQYF. For the CDR3, the DNA is TGTGCCAGCAGCGCCCGCCCGGCCGGGAACGGGGAGACCCAGTACTTC.

The rearrangement links TRBV5-1 to TRBJ2-7, with 8 bases aligning to TRBD2. The CDR3 loop spans 15 amino acids. J was trimmed by 1 base and V by 7 bases; bases with no gene match: 10. The germline V gene has CDR1 SGHRS and CDR2 YFSETQ. The CDR3 DNA reads as TGCGCCAGCCGAGTTTCAAGCGGGGGATCCTACGAGCAGTACTTC. Amino acids: CASRVSSGGSYEQYF.

This clonotype was recorded a few times. The J gene is TRBJ1-1, the V gene TRBV10-3, with no clear D. CDR3 size: 13 residues. Per the germline V gene, CDR1 is ENHRY and CDR2 is SYGVKD. Trimming stripped 10 bases from V and 3 bases from J, with 15 bases between. The CDR3 region has the DNA TGTGCCACCCACCCGGCCCCGGACACTGAAGCTTTCTTT. Translating it yields CATHPAPDTEAFF.